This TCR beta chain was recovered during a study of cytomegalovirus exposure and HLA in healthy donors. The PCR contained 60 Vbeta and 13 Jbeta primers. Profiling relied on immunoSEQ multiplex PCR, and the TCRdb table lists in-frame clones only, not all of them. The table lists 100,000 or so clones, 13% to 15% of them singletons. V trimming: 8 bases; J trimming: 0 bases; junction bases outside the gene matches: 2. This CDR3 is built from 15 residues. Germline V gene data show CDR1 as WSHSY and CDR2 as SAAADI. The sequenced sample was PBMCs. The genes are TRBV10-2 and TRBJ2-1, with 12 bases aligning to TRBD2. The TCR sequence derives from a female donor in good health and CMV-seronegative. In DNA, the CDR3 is TGCGCCAGCCTAGCGGGGGGGAGCTCCTACAATGAGCAGTTCTTC. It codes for CASLAGGSSYNEQFF.